The 10 T cell receptor beta chains in this list originate from one sample, sequenced in a study of blood T cells in healthy people across ages. With a J-beta primer mix and a sample-barcoded 5' primer, a second PCR ran 7 to 11 cycles. One entry per CDR3 protein results from TCRdb running MiXCR on the 5' RACE reads. The table has around 1.5 million distinct CDR3 sequences, 42% seen once. Sequences were obtained from blood. The receptors were sampled from a woman in her late teens or twenties in good health.

Details on this clonotype: At one end, the junction sequence differs from germline, possibly due to a read error. The V call is TRBV18, the J call TRBJ2-1, with a possible D match to TRBD2 (5 bases). Germline CDR1 KGHSH, CDR2 LQKENI. The length of the CDR3 is 14 residues. The CDR3 protein is CTSSPPGIRNEQFF. In DNA form, the CDR3 reads TGTACCAGCTCACCACCCGGGATTAGGAATGAGCAGTTCTTC.

The rearrangement uses TRBV15 and TRBJ2-3, with D perhaps matching TRBD1 or TRBD2 (7 bases each). The CDR3 contains 16 residues. Germline-derived CDR1 and CDR2 are LNHNV and YYDKDF (reference sequence). V lost 7 bases and J 3 bases, leaving 20 bases between the germline ends. In DNA, the CDR3 is TGTGCCACCACAGGGGGGGCTAGCGGCTATACAGATACGCAGTATTTT. Its protein product is CATTGGASGYTDTQYF.

The chain is built from TRBV12-3 or TRBV12-4 and TRBJ1-2; D is unresolved. Deletions cut 8 bases from V and 4 bases from J, with 14 bases between. This CDR3 comprises 13 residues. CDR3 bases: TGTGCCAGCGGCCCGGACCTCGGCTATGGCTACACCTTC. This sequence encodes CASGPDLGYGYTF.

The genes are TRBV5-1 and TRBJ2-7; 9 bases agree with TRBD1. CDR3 length: 14 residues. Trimming cost V 0 bases and J 6 bases; bases outside gene matches: 4. Germline assignment: CDR1 SGHRS and CDR2 YFSETQ. CDR3 protein: CASSLEQGAGEQYF. The CDR3 DNA reads as TGCGCCAGCAGCTTGGAACAGGGGGCTGGCGAGCAGTACTTC. Based on the CDR3 plus reference TRBV5-1 and TRBJ2-7, the full variable domain is KAGVTQTPRYLIKTRGQQVTLSCSPISGHRSVSWYQQTPGQGLQFLFEYFSETQRNKGNFPGRFSGRQFSNSRSEMNVSTLELGDSALYLCASSLEQGAGEQYFGPGTRLTVT.

J is TRBJ2-4 and V is TRBV27; weak D call: TRBD2 (6 bases). The J call may not be correct, given that the DNA end is closer to TRBJ2-7. Germline CDR1 is MNHEY and CDR2 is SMNVEV (reference sequence). This CDR3 comprises 13 residues. The chain's CDR3 is CASSPGGGLEQYF. In DNA, the CDR3 is TGTGCCAGCAGTCCTGGGGGAGGACTCGAGCAGTACTTC.

The V call is TRBV2, the J call TRBJ1-6, with a weak D call TRBD1 (5 bases). The CDR3 runs 12 residues. From germline, CDR1 is SNHLY and CDR2 FYNNEI. Deletions cut 8 bases from V and 8 bases from J, with 10 bases between. CDR3 DNA sequence: TGTGCCAGCTCGGACACAGATTCACCCCTCCACTTT. It yields the protein CASSDTDSPLHF.

This clonotype was recorded only once. The junction does not match germline at one end; this may be a read error. The rearrangement links TRBV5-5 to TRBJ1-1; maybe TRBD1 (6 bases). CDR1 SGHKS and CDR2 YYEKEE come from the germline V gene (reference sequence). The CDR3 consists of 13 residues. The DNA of the CDR3 is TGTGCCGGCAGCTTAGAGGGGGGCACTGAAGCTTTCTTT. Protein sequence: CAGSLEGGTEAFF.

The chain has TRBV6-1 and TRBJ2-5; 8 positions agree with TRBD1. The assigned J gene may be wrong: the sequence end matches TRBJ2-7 better. CDR1 MNHNS and CDR2 SASEGT come from the germline V gene. The CDR3 consists of 15 residues. DNA of the CDR3: TGTGCCAGCAGTGGTACTTGGACAGGGACCTACGAGCAGTACTTC. Amino acids: CASSGTWTGTYEQYF.

This clonotype was counted many times. The chain joins TRBV6-1 to TRBJ2-5, with TRBD2 identical over 8 bases. J gave up 5 bases and V 6 bases, and 8 bases lay outside the gene matches. This CDR3 is 14 amino acids long. Germline CDR1 is MNHNS and CDR2 is SASEGT. The CDR3 region is CASSSGGAGETQYF. The CDR3 bases are TGTGCCAGCAGCTCCGGGGGGGCCGGTGAGACCCAGTACTTC.

The chain combines TRBV12-3 or TRBV12-4 with TRBJ1-1; D may be TRBD1 (5 bases). The CDR3 runs 13 residues. Trimming stripped 7 bases from V and 2 bases from J, with 11 bases between. The CDR3 DNA follows: TGTGCCAGCATTGCGGGGCGCAACACTGAAGCTTTCTTT. Protein sequence: CASIAGRNTEAFF.